This TCR beta chain stems from a study of CD8+ T cells in alopecia areata. This clone was recorded a few times. As the sequencing template, cDNA was produced by extracting RNA and reverse transcribing it. Produced via immunoSEQ multiplex PCR; TCRdb's table is partial and in-frame only. The sample yields under 350,000 clones, roughly 64% seen once. Treatment described: oral pan-JAK inhibitor, 5-10 mg twice daily. Collection of lesional scalp punch biopsies and peripheral blood was performed in alopecia areata patients. The sequence was obtained from a human donor with alopecia areata. The sequences come from CD4+ T cells sorted from blood, collected at week 24, from a patient treated with tofacitinib.

CDR3: CASSTYGQGRSGANVLTF. The CDR3 nucleotides are TGTGCCAGTAGTACCTACGGACAGGGGCGATCTGGGGCCAACGTCCTGACTTTC. The chain couples TRBV19 to TRBJ2-6, with 9 nucleotides matching TRBD1. V gave up 4 bases and J gave up 1 base; unmatched junction bases: 8. The CDR3 is 18 residues long. Germline V gene lookup returns CDR1 LNHDA and CDR2 SQIVND (reference sequence). The variable domain in full, completed from reference TRBV19 and TRBJ2-6, reads DGGITQSPKYLFRKEGQNVTLSCEQNLNHDAMYWYRQDPGQGLRLIYYSQIVNDFQKGDIAEGYSVSREKKESFPLTVTSAQKNPTAFYLCASSTYGQGRSGANVLTFGAGSRLTVL.